This T cell receptor (beta chain) derives from a study of cytomegalovirus exposure and HLA in healthy donors. Overall study findings and caveats: Whilst most TCR sequences proved rare, a subset of public TCRs occurred across many donors. Prior analysis indicated that the majority of TCR beta V segments exhibited productivity approximately 87% or approximately 30% of the time. Later findings reportedly placed an Asian-associated ancestry cluster below the approximately 670-donor mean for N-insertions.

This clone was seen just once. What it binds is not known. 13 Jbeta primers and 60 Vbeta primers were used for the PCR. Per the authors' pipeline: A later analysis tallied about 80 million unique TCR beta chains, around 12 million of them shared. Assay used: immunoSEQ multiplex PCR; TCRdb lists only in-frame clones, some missing. That table gives V, J and clone size, and the DNA gave D and trimming. This repertoire shows 150,000 to 200,000 clones, around 78% found once; its top ten account for about 13%. Trimming shortened V by 4 bases and J by 0 bases, and 13 bases separated the two germline ends. The V gene's germline CDR1 is SGHRS and CDR2 YFSETQ. The CDR3 consists of 15 residues.

Source material: PBMCs. The TCR comes from a woman in her 50s in good health and CMV-seropositive. This chain links TRBV5-1 with TRBJ1-1; possibly TRBD1 for D (6 bases). The CDR3 protein is CASSLLTGMNTEAFF. In DNA, the CDR3 is TGCGCCAGCAGCCTACTGACAGGTATGAACACTGAAGCTTTCTTT.